This is a list of T cell receptor beta chains from one sample in a study of cytomegalovirus exposure and HLA in healthy donors. The method was immunoSEQ multiplex PCR; TCRdb's version includes in-frame clones alone and lacks a portion of them. The sample records about 210,000 clones, around 81% being singletons. Sequencing was carried out using PBMCs. The source of these receptors is a woman in her fifties or sixties in good health and CMV-seropositive. Both conserved end residues are part of each CDR3. D genes are given only for firm matches. Part of the rows lack a size; the others show once, few, many or a class for expanded clones.

TRBD1	15	TRBV19	NA	TRBJ1-1	TGTGCCAGTAGTGCGGGACAGGCAGGGAGCCCTGAAGCTTTCTTT	CASSAGQAGSPEAFF
NA	14	TRBV6-5	NA	TRBJ1-5	TGTGCCAGCAGTTTCCAAATCCGATCAGAGCCCCAGCATTTT	CASSFQIRSEPQHF
NA	15	TRBV7-9	NA	TRBJ2-2	TGTGCCAGCAGCTCCTTGTCAGGGAACACCGGGGAGCTGTTTTTT	CASSSLSGNTGELFF
NA	15	TRBV21-1	NA	TRBJ2-7	TGTGCCAGCAGGGTAGCGGGGGGCCAACCTTACGAGCAGTACTTC	CASRVAGGQPYEQYF
NA	13	TRBV30	NA	TRBJ1-6	TGTGCCTTTACCGAGACAGGCAATTCACCCCTCCACTTT	CAFTETGNSPLHF
NA	12	TRBV6-1	few	TRBJ1-2	TGTGCCAGCAGTGAAACTGGTCTTGGCTACACCTTC	CASSETGLGYTF
NA	13	TRBV7-8	NA	TRBJ1-5	TGTGCCAGCAGCTTAGGGGCTGGTCAGCCCCAGCATTTT	CASSLGAGQPQHF
NA	13	TRBV7-6	NA	TRBJ1-1	TGTGCCAGCAGCTTTGGGGGGGACACTGAAGCTTTCTTT	CASSFGGDTEAFF
NA	15	TRBV5-1	few	TRBJ1-4	TGCGCCAGCAGCTTCGCCGGGGGGCAGGGTGAAAAACTGTTTTTT	CASSFAGGQGEKLFF
TRBD2	16	TRBV12-5	NA	TRBJ2-1	TGTGCTAGTGGTCCGGGACTAGCGGGGCCTATCAGTGAGCAGTTCTTC	CASGPGLAGPISEQFF
NA	16	TRBV9	NA	TRBJ1-2	TGTGCCAGCAGCGTAGCTAGCGGGTTGGTTCCAGGCCTCTACACCTTC	CASSVASGLVPGLYTF
NA	14	TRBV2	NA	TRBJ2-7	TGTGCCAGCAACACAGGGCAGGGAGTCCACGAGCAGTACTTC	CASNTGQGVHEQYF
TRBD2	17	TRBV15	NA	TRBJ2-1	TGTGCCACCAGCAGAGAGGCGGGGGGGCGCCCCTACAATGAGCAGTTCTTC	CATSREAGGRPYNEQFF
NA	15	TRBV7-8	NA	TRBJ1-4	TGTGCCAGCAGCTGGAATCCAGGGGCTTCTGAAAAACTGTTTTTT	CASSWNPGASEKLFF
NA	14	TRBV6-5	NA	TRBJ1-5	TGTGCCAGCAGTCCCCCTGGGGGGGGGCAGCCCCAGCATTTT	CASSPPGGGQPQHF
TRBD1	16	TRBV19	NA	TRBJ1-5	TGTGCCAGTAGTATAGGGGACAGGGGGCGAGGCCAGCCCCAGCATTTT	CASSIGDRGRGQPQHF
TRBD1	11	TRBV25-1	NA	TRBJ1-1	TGTGCCAGCAAGCGACAGGGGGAGGCTTTCTTT	CASKRQGEAFF
NA	15	TRBV11-2	few	TRBJ1-1	TGTGCCAGCAGCTTAGGGGCAGGGGTACGCGATACTGCTTTCTTT	CASSLGAGVRDTAFF
NA	17	TRBV11-1	NA	TRBJ1-3	TGTGCCAGCAGCTTAGATGTCCGAACTGCCTCTGGAAACACCATATATTTT	CASSLDVRTASGNTIYF
TRBD2	16	TRBV11-2	NA	TRBJ2-2	TGTGCCACCCCCCGACTAGCGGGGAGGGGTACCGGGGAGCTGTTTTTT	CATPRLAGRGTGELFF
NA	13	TRBV6-6	NA	TRBJ1-2	TGTGCCAGCACCCTCGGCGGGGTATATGGCTACACCTTC	CASTLGGVYGYTF
NA	15	TRBV4-1	NA	TRBJ1-2	TGCGCCAGCAGCCACACAATGGGGGCGGCCTATGGCTACACCTTC	CASSHTMGAAYGYTF
NA	14	TRBV5-1	NA	TRBJ2-1	TGCGCCAGCAGCTTGGTCCGGGGACTCAATGAGCAGTTCTTC	CASSLVRGLNEQFF
TRBD1	15	TRBV10-3	few	TRBJ1-2	TGTGCCATCAGTGAGTCGAGTCAGGGGGCTTTTGGCTACACCTTC	CAISESSQGAFGYTF
NA	14	TRBV9	NA	TRBJ1-2	TGTGCCAGCAGCGCCCAAACAGGGTACTATGGCTACACCTTC	CASSAQTGYYGYTF
NA	14	TRBV6-1	few	TRBJ1-2	TGTGCCAGCAGTGAAGAAGACAGCGCGAGAGGCTACACCTTC	CASSEEDSARGYTF
NA	15	TRBV28	NA	TRBJ1-1	TGTGCCAGCAGTTTAAGGGGAACTATGAACACTGAAGCTTTCTTT	CASSLRGTMNTEAFF
TRBD1	16	TRBV19	NA	TRBJ2-7	TGTGCCAGTAGTTTACCTCTGGGACAGGGAATCTCCGAGCAGTACTTC	CASSLPLGQGISEQYF
NA	14	TRBV4-1	NA	TRBJ1-2	TGCGCCAGCAGCCCACAGGGAAATTTCTATGGCTACACCTTC	CASSPQGNFYGYTF
NA	14	TRBV6-1	NA	TRBJ2-6	TGTGCCAGCTGGGCAGTTTCTGGGGCCAACGTCCTGACTTTC	CASWAVSGANVLTF
NA	13	TRBV5-4	NA	TRBJ2-7	TGTGCCAGCAGCATCGGGACAATCTACGAGCAGTACTTC	CASSIGTIYEQYF
NA	16	TRBV7-9	NA	TRBJ1-4	TGTGCCAGCAGCCCGCTCCGCAGGGGAAGGGATGAAAAACTGTTTTTT	CASSPLRRGRDEKLFF
TRBD1	14	TRBV2	once	TRBJ2-1	TGTGCCAGCAGACGGGCAGGGGGCATGAATGAGCAGTTCTTC	CASRRAGGMNEQFF
NA	13	TRBV18	NA	TRBJ2-5	TGTGCCAGCTCACTAAGCAAACAAGAGACCCAGTACTTC	CASSLSKQETQYF
TRBD1	15	TRBV7-8	few	TRBJ1-5	TGTGCCAGCAGCGCCCGATTCCAGGGGGCTCAGCCCCAGCATTTT	CASSARFQGAQPQHF
TRBD1	14	TRBV4-3	NA	TRBJ1-4	TGCGCCAGCAGCCAAGGGACAGGACCCCTGTGGCTGTTTTTT	CASSQGTGPLWLFF
NA	14	TRBV7-3	NA	TRBJ1-3	TGTGCCAGCAGCTTCGGGAGCTCTGGAAACACCATATATTTT	CASSFGSSGNTIYF
TRBD2	15	TRBV9	once	TRBJ2-3	TGTGCCAGCAGCCCCCGAGCGGGGGGAACAGATACGCAGTATTTT	CASSPRAGGTDTQYF
NA	17	TRBV7-2	NA	TRBJ2-7	TGTGCCAGCAGCTTCGCGACTCCGGGACCGGGAGCCTACGAGCAGTACTTC	CASSFATPGPGAYEQYF
NA	13	TRBV5-6	NA	TRBJ2-3	TGTGCCAGCAGCTTGCCGGAGTCAGATACGCAGTATTTT	CASSLPESDTQYF
NA	15	TRBV6-1	NA	TRBJ2-3	TGTGCCACCAAGCGGAGTGCCCAGAGCACAGATACGCAGTATTTT	CATKRSAQSTDTQYF
NA	16	TRBV2	NA	TRBJ2-4	TGTGCCAGCAGTGAGGGAGTCGAGGTAGCCAAAAACATTCAGTACTTC	CASSEGVEVAKNIQYF
TRBD1	14	TRBV7-3	NA	TRBJ2-7	TGTGCCAGCAGCACTGGGACAGGGTCCCACGAGCAGTACTTC	CASSTGTGSHEQYF
NA	15	TRBV27	NA	TRBJ1-5	TGTGCCAGCAGAAGCGACAGGAGGAGCAATCAGCCCCAGCATTTT	CASRSDRRSNQPQHF
NA	15	TRBV2	NA	TRBJ2-6	TGTGCCAGCTCCCGGAGCGCCTCTGGGGCCAACGTCCTGACTTTC	CASSRSASGANVLTF
TRBD2	17	TRBV7-2	few	TRBJ2-2	TGTGCCAGCAGCAGACTAGCGGGGGGCCACAACACCGGGGAGCTGTTTTTT	CASSRLAGGHNTGELFF